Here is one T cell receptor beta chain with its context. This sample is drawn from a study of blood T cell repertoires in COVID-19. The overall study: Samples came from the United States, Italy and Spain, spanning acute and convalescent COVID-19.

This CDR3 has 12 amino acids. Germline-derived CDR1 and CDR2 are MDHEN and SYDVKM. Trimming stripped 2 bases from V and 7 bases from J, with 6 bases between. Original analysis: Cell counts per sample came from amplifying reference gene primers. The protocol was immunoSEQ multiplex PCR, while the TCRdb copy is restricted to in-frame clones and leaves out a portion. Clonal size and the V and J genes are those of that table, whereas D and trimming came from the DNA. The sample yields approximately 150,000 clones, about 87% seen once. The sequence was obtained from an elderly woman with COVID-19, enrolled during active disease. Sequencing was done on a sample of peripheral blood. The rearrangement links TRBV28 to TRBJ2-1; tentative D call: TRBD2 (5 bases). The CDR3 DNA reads TGTGCCAGCAGTTTAGGCGGGAATGAGCAGTTCTTC. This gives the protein CASSLGGNEQFF.